Following are 23 T cell receptor beta chains from one sample sequenced in a study of cytomegalovirus exposure and HLA in healthy donors. PCR amplification relied on 60 Vbeta primers (plus 13 Jbeta primers). Using immunoSEQ multiplex PCR, the repertoire was profiled, and TCRdb retains in-frame clones only, with some absent. The sample has roughly 130,000 clones; 76% are singletons. The material sequenced was PBMCs. These receptors all come from a man aged 35-49 years in good health and CMV-seronegative.

V usage is TRBV4-1 and J usage is TRBJ2-7, with D possibly being TRBD2 (5 bases). Near its end, the DNA agrees better with TRBJ2-1, so the J call may be wrong. Germline V gives CDR1 MGHRA, CDR2 YSYEKL. The length of the CDR3 is 16 residues. The CDR3 loop reads CASSQGVLDPKNEQFF. CDR3 coding DNA: TGCGCCAGCAGCCAAGGCGTACTAGACCCTAAGAATGAGCAGTTCTTC.

V and J are TRBV30 and TRBJ2-3, with D unclear. The V gene lost 0 bases and the J gene lost 0 bases, with 7 bases spanning the gap. Germline V gene data show CDR1 as GTSNPN and CDR2 as SVGIG (reference sequence). The CDR3 runs to 14 residues. The CDR3 region has the DNA TGTGCCTGGAGTGTACTCCGGAGCACAGATACGCAGTATTTT. It encodes CAWSVLRSTDTQYF.

The chain has TRBV7-6 and TRBJ2-2; D is undetermined. The germline V gene encodes CDR1 SGHVS and CDR2 FNYEAQ. V dropped 0 bases and J dropped 2 bases, with 7 bases sitting between them. CDR3 length: 15 amino acids. As DNA, the CDR3 is TGTGCCAGCAGCTTAGCGCTACTCAACACCGGGGAGCTGTTTTTT. Its translation: CASSLALLNTGELFF.

This clone has just a few counts. The chain combines TRBV7-9 with TRBJ2-7; D not certain. The CDR3 contains 12 residues. Per the germline V gene, CDR1 is SEHNR and CDR2 is FQNEAQ (reference sequence). CDR3 coding DNA: TGTTCCTCCGCGGCCGGAACCTACGAGCAGTACTTC. Protein sequence: CSSAAGTYEQYF.

This clone appeared a single time. V usage is TRBV2 and J usage is TRBJ2-7; D gene ambiguous. The germline CDR1 and CDR2 sequences are SNHLY and FYNNEI. The CDR3 runs to 14 residues. Trimming pared 3 bases from V and 2 bases from J, leaving 11 bases between. The DNA of the CDR3 is TGTGCCAGCAGTGATGGCGGCTCGACCTACGAGCAGTACTTC. Amino acid sequence: CASSDGGSTYEQYF.

A few counts support this clone. The chain joins TRBV6-1 to TRBJ1-5; D is possibly TRBD1 (5 bases). The CDR3 totals 15 residues. The V end was cut by 0 bases, the J end by 3 bases, with 9 bases between. Looked up from germline, CDR1 is MNHNS and CDR2 is SASEGT. The CDR3 coding sequence is TGTGCCAGCAGTGAAGCGGGCAGGGCCAATCAGCCCCAGCATTTT. It codes for CASSEAGRANQPQHF.

With regard to this clone: Other DNA sequences in this sample translate to the same CDR3. The V call is TRBV7-2, the J call TRBJ1-2; D is possibly TRBD1 (6 bases). Germline V CDR1 and CDR2: SGHTA, FQGNSA. This CDR3 is 13 amino acids long. V lost 4 bases to trimming and J lost 2 bases, with 8 bases between them. CDR3 nucleotide sequence: TGTGCCAGCAGCTCAGGACAGAACTATGGCTACACCTTC. Translation gives CASSSGQNYGYTF.

The chain carries TRBV5-4 and TRBJ2-7; perhaps TRBD1 as D (7 bases). Between the trimmed V and J ends, which lost 4 bases and 3 bases, there was a span of 14 bases. The CDR3 consists of 14 residues. The germline V gene encodes CDR1 SGHNT and CDR2 YYREEE (reference sequence). CDR3 sequence: CASSPSQGGYEQYF. The CDR3 nucleotides are TGTGCCAGCAGCCCATCCCAGGGGGGCTACGAGCAGTACTTC.

About this clone itself: A junction boundary mismatches the germline segment, possibly from a read error. The chain links TRBV6-1 to TRBJ2-7, with TRBD2 as a possible D gene (6 bases). The CDR3 totals 15 residues. Germline V gene lookup returns CDR1 MNHNS and CDR2 SASEGT. CDR3 in amino acids: CASSKAGTQAYEQYF. The CDR3 nucleotides are TGTGCCAGCAGTAAAGCGGGCACCCAGGCCTACGAGCAGTACTTC.

As DNA, the CDR3 is TGTGCCAGCAGCGCCCGACAGCCCGGGGGGAATAATTCACCCCTCCACTTT. Its translation: CASSARQPGGNNSPLHF. The chain is built from TRBV7-6 and TRBJ1-6; perhaps TRBD1 as D (5 bases). Trimming cost V 5 bases and J 5 bases, with 19 bases left between them. CDR3 length equals 17 residues. Germline values: CDR1 SGHVS, CDR2 FNYEAQ.

CDR3 in amino acids: CASSRDSSSYEQYF. The CDR3 DNA sequence: TGTGCCAGCAGTCGGGACAGCAGCTCCTACGAGCAGTACTTC. The V gene is TRBV2, the J gene TRBJ2-7; 7 bases align to TRBD1. This CDR3 contains 14 residues. Trimming removed 5 bases from V and 0 bases from J; junction bases left unmatched: 4. Germline values: CDR1 SNHLY, CDR2 FYNNEI.

The J gene is TRBJ2-3, the V gene TRBV4-3; 8 bases match TRBD2. The trim removed 2 bases at V and 5 bases at J, leaving 3 bases unmatched. Germline V gives CDR1 LGHNA, CDR2 YSLEER. CDR3 length: 14 residues. CDR3 in amino acids: CASSQLAGLDTQYF. CDR3 bases: TGCGCCAGCAGCCAACTAGCGGGTCTAGATACGCAGTATTTT.

The CDR3 reads CASTRGMAGELFF. CDR3 bases: TGTGCCAGTACCCGCGGGATGGCCGGGGAGCTGTTTTTT. This chain uses TRBV19 with TRBJ2-2; D may be TRBD2 (6 bases). Trimming shortened V by 7 bases and J by 6 bases, and 12 bases separated the two germline ends. The CDR3 runs to 13 residues. CDR1 is LNHDA, CDR2 SQIVND, per germline (reference sequence).

The chain links TRBV19 to TRBJ2-1; 7 bases fit TRBD1. CDR1 and CDR2 from the germline V gene are LNHDA and SQIVND (reference sequence). Trimming removed 7 bases from V and 1 base from J; junction bases left unmatched: 7. The CDR3 totals 15 residues. The CDR3 sequence: CASTMTGSSYNEQFF. In nucleotides, the CDR3 is TGTGCCAGTACTATGACAGGGTCGTCCTACAATGAGCAGTTCTTC. The full variable domain, rest sourced from reference TRBV19 and TRBJ2-1, is DGGITQSPKYLFRKEGQNVTLSCEQNLNHDAMYWYRQDPGQGLRLIYYSQIVNDFQKGDIAEGYSVSREKKESFPLTVTSAQKNPTAFYLCASTMTGSSYNEQFFGPGTRLTVL.

The chain employs TRBV10-2 and TRBJ1-1; 7 bases are shared with TRBD1. J gave up 4 bases and V 4 bases, and 6 bases lay outside the gene matches. The CDR3 spans 14 residues. Germline V lookup: CDR1 WSHSY, CDR2 SAAADI. This CDR3 is CASSVGGTGTEAFF. DNA for the CDR3: TGCGCCAGCAGTGTAGGGGGCACGGGCACTGAAGCTTTCTTT.

The chain has TRBV19 and TRBJ1-5; the D is unclear. CDR1 LNHDA and CDR2 SQIVND come from the germline V gene (reference sequence). This CDR3 contains 17 residues. V shed 1 base and J shed 2 bases, with 15 bases lying between them. The CDR3 nucleotides read TGTGCCAGTAGTATAGGAAGGGAGGGTGTCGGCAATCAGCCCCAGCATTTT. Its translation: CASSIGREGVGNQPQHF.

The chain couples TRBV7-9 to TRBJ2-4; D not certain. Germline lookup yields CDR1 SEHNR and CDR2 FQNEAQ (reference sequence). This CDR3 spans 17 amino acids. V was pared by 1 base and J by 0 bases, with 13 bases between. CDR3 sequence (DNA): TGTGCCAGCAGCTTAGGTTGCGGCGGTTTAGCCAAAAACATTCAGTACTTC. Its protein product is CASSLGCGGLAKNIQYF.

This clone was detected only once. J is TRBJ2-2 and V is TRBV27, with 10 bases lining up with TRBD2. Germline CDR1 reads MNHEY; CDR2 reads SMNVEV (reference sequence). The CDR3 consists of 15 residues. The V segment lost 5 bases and the J segment 4 bases; nucleotides outside the gene matches: 4. CDR3 sequence (DNA): TGTGCCAGCAGTCCGGGACTAGCGCCCACCGGGGAGCTGTTTTTT. It specifies CASSPGLAPTGELFF.

Here the CDR3 reads CASSSGQDYNEQFF. The CDR3 nucleotides read TGTGCCAGCAGCTCCGGACAGGACTACAATGAGCAGTTCTTC. The chain is built from TRBV7-9 and TRBJ2-1, with 7 bases identical to TRBD1. V lost 4 bases to trimming and J lost 3 bases; unmatched junction nucleotides: 3. In germline, CDR1 is SEHNR, CDR2 FQNEAQ (reference sequence). The CDR3 covers 14 residues.

The chain carries TRBV28 and TRBJ2-7, with 7 nucleotides matching TRBD2. Germline lookup yields CDR1 MDHEN and CDR2 SYDVKM. V shed 3 bases, J shed 3 bases, and the junction held 8 bases outside the gene matches. CDR3 length: 15 residues. The CDR3 reads CASSLFASGNYEQYF. CDR3 DNA: TGTGCCAGCAGTTTGTTCGCTAGCGGTAACTACGAGCAGTACTTC.

The genes are TRBV27 and TRBJ1-4; 9 nucleotides line up with TRBD1. The CDR3 contains 15 residues. V lost 5 bases and J lost 7; bases outside the gene matches: 8. Germline assignment: CDR1 MNHEY and CDR2 SMNVEV (reference sequence). CDR3 coding DNA: TGTGCCAGCAGTGGTGGGACAGGGAGGGCTGAAAAACTGTTTTTT. This sequence encodes CASSGGTGRAEKLFF.

The rearrangement joins TRBV30 to TRBJ2-3, with no clear D. Between the trimmed V and J ends, which lost 4 bases and 3 bases, there was a span of 11 bases. The CDR3 extends over 13 amino acids. Germline CDR1 and CDR2: GTSNPN and SVGIG (reference sequence). The CDR3 protein is CAWISPRTDTQYF. The CDR3 region has the DNA TGTGCCTGGATTAGCCCGCGGACAGATACGCAGTATTTT.

The V and J genes are TRBV5-1 and TRBJ2-7; possible D gene TRBD2, 6 bases. The V gene's germline CDR1 is SGHRS and CDR2 YFSETQ. This CDR3 is 15 amino acids long. V lost 0 bases and J 3 bases, leaving 13 bases between the germline ends. CDR3 nucleotide sequence: TGCGCCAGCAGCTTGGGGACTACGTTTGGCTACGAGCAGTACTTC. This encodes CASSLGTTFGYEQYF.